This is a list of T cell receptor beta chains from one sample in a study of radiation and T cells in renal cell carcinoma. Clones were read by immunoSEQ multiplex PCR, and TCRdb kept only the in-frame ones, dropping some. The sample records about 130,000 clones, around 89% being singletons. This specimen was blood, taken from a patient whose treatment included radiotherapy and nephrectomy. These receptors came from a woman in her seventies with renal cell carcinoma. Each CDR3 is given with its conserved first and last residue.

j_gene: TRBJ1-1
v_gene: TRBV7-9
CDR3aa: CASSLVVRGGTEAFF

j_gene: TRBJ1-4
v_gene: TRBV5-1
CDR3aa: CASSPPEVGQMFF

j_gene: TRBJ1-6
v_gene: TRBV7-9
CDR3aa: CASSLRADYNSPLHF

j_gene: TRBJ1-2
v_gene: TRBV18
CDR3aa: CASSPPRTGDGYTF

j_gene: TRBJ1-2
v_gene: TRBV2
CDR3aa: CASSPLTGGSSDTGYTF

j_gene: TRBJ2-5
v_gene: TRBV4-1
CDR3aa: CASSQDRQSTWAQYF

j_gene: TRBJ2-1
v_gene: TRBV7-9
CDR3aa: CASSLAGGRSSGEQFF

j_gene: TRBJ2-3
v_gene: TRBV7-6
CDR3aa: CASSLATPSPQYF

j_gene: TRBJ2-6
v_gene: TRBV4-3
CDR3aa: CASSVTSRSGANVLTF

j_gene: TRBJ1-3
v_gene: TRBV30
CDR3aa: CAFHPLQSSGNTIYF

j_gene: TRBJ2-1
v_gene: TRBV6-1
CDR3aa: CASSDEWGDEQFF

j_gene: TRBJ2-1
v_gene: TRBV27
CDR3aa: CASSLVGADEQFF

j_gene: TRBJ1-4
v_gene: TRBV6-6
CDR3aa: CASTSPGGDEKLFF

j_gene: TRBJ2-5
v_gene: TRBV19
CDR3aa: CASSMNYKETQYF

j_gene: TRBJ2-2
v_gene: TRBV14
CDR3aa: CASSLRTGGLTGELFF

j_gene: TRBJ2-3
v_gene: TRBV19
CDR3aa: CASSKGGQADTQYF

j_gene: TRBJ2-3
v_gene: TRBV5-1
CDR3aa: CASSGGTGQDTQYF

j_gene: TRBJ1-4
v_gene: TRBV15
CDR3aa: CATSGGSRGREGEKLFF

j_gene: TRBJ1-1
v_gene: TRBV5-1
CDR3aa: CASSLEGPGSTEAFF

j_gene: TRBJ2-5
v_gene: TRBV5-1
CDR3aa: CASSLARKETQYF

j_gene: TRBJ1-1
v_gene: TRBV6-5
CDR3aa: CASSTRDRGNTEAFF

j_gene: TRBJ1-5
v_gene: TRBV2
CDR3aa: CASSEGRGPQPQHF

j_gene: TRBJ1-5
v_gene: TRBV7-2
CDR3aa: CASSLERDQPQHF

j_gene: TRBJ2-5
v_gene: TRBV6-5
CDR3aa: CASSYYPGRETQYF

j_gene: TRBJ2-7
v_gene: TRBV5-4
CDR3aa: CASSLPGQGWYEQYF

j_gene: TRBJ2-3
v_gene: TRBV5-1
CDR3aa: CASSLDAGVNTQYF

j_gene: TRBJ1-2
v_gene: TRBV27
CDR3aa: CASALGAGYGYTF

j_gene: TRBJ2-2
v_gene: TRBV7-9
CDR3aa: CASSSTGPSDGELFF

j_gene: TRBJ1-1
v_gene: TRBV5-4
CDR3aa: CASSLARRNTEAFF

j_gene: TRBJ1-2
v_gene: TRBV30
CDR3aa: CAWSVGRAELIYGYTF

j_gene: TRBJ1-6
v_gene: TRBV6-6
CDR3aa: CASSYSPRDVNSPLHF

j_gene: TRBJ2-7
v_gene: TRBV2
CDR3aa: CASRGTVSRYEQYF

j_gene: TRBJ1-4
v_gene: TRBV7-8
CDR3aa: CASSLSGQGARNEKLFF

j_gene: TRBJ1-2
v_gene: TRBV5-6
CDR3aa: CASSPYDRLHYGYTF

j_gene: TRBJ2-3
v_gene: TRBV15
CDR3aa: CATSSRRVTWDRYTQYF

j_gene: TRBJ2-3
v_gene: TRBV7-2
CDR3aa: CASSPGGSADTQYF

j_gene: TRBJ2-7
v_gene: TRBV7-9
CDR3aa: CASSTDRSRTYEQYF

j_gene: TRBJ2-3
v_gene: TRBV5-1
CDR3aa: CASSGGTGRDTQYF

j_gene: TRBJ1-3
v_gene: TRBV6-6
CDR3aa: CASRPREAGNTIYF

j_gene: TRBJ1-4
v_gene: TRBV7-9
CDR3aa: CASSLATGTTEKLFF

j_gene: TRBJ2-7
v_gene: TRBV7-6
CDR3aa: CASSPARPASNEQYF

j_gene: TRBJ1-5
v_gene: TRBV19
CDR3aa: CASKTSTGYQPQHF

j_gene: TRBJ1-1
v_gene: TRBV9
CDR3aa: CASSPSGFVSTEAFF

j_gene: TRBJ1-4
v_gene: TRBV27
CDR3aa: CASSSPSLNEKLFF

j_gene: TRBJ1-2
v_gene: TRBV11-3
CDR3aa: CASSLGWGYGYTF

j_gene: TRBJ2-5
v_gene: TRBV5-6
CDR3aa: CASSLGPETQYF

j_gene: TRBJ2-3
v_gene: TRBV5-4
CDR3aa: CASNHRGYLADTQYF

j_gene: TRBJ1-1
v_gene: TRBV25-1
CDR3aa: CASRTANLNTEAFF

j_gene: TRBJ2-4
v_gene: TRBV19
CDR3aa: CASTQGGTGPLAKNIQYF

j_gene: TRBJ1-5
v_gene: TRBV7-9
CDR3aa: CASSLANQPQHF

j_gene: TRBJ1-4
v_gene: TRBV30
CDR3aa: CAWSVGAGLNEKLFF

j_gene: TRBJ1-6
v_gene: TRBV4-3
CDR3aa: CASSQGGLNSPLHF

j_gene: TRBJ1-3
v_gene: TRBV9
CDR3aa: CASGEGSGNTIYF

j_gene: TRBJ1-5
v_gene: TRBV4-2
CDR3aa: CASSQVPGGTGLNQPQHF

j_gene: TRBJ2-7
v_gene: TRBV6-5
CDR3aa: CASSKNQGAYEQYF

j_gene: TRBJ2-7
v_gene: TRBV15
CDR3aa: CATSRGPALGDRGVYEQYF

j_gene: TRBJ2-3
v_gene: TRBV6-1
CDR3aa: CASRREGGTDTQYF

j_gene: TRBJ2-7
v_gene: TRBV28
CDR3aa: CATTGQGNHEQYF

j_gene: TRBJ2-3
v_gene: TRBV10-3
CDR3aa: CATHNSGGTDTQYF